These T cell receptor beta chains were read from a single sample in a study of T cells of healthy individuals. Each CDR3 protein is one row after TCRdb ran MiXCR on the 5' RACE reads. Of tens of thousands of distinct CDR3 sequences in the sample, 15% to 20% were seen once. The receptors derive from a human donor in good health. Both conserved end residues are part of each CDR3. The D gene is left open where the match is weak. Not every row has a clone size; where given, it reads once, few, many or a size class.

D: -; V: TRBV29-1; size: -; J: TRBJ2-1; DNA: TGCAGCGTTGCCCCGCTAAGCTCCTACAATGAGCAGTTCTTC; CDR3: CSVAPLSSYNEQFF
D: -; V: TRBV29-1; size: few; J: TRBJ2-1; DNA: TGCAGCGGGGCCGGGACTCTGTCCTACAATGAGCAGTTCTTC; CDR3: CSGAGTLSYNEQFF
D: -; V: TRBV5-6; size: many; J: TRBJ2-6; DNA: TGTGCCAGCAGCTTGGAGGCTTTTTTCTCTGGGGCCAACGTCCTGACTTTC; CDR3: CASSLEAFFSGANVLTF
D: TRBD1; V: TRBV28; size: many; J: TRBJ2-5; DNA: TGTGCCAGCAGTTTGCTTCACATGACAGGGGCTGGAGAGACCCAGTACTTC; CDR3: CASSLLHMTGAGETQYF
D: -; V: TRBV5-5; size: many; J: TRBJ1-3; DNA: TGTGCCAGCAGCCAACAGGCGTTTCTCTCTGGAAACACCATATATTTT; CDR3: CASSQQAFLSGNTIYF
D: -; V: TRBV29-1; size: -; J: TRBJ2-3; DNA: TGCAGCGTTGGGGTAGCCATGGCGGATACGCAGTATTTT; CDR3: CSVGVAMADTQYF
D: -; V: TRBV25-1; size: few; J: TRBJ2-5; DNA: TGTGCCAGCAGTGAAGAAGACCAGCACCCCGGAGAGACCCAGTACTTC; CDR3: CASSEEDQHPGETQYF
D: -; V: TRBV3-1; size: many; J: TRBJ1-6; DNA: TGTGCCAGCAGCCAAGGAATGGCCCTCTCACCCCTCCACTTT; CDR3: CASSQGMALSPLHF
D: TRBD2; V: TRBV7-9; size: many; J: TRBJ2-4; DNA: TGTGCCAGCAGCCGGACTAGCGGGGGGGCCGGGGCCAAAAACATTCAGTACTTC; CDR3: CASSRTSGGAGAKNIQYF
D: -; V: TRBV13; size: many; J: TRBJ2-2; DNA: TGTGCCAGCAGCCTTCGCACCGGGGAGCTGTTTTTT; CDR3: CASSLRTGELFF
D: -; V: TRBV27; size: many; J: TRBJ1-5; DNA: TGTGCCAGCAGTCTCCAGGTAATGGGGCCCCAGCATTTT; CDR3: CASSLQVMGPQHF
D: TRBD2; V: TRBV20-1; size: -; J: TRBJ2-1; DNA: TGCAGTGCTCACCCCACGACTAGCGGGAGGTCGAATGAGCAGTTCTTC; CDR3: CSAHPTTSGRSNEQFF
D: TRBD2; V: TRBV12-3/TRBV12-4; size: once; J: TRBJ2-5; DNA: TGTGCCAGCCAACCTAGCGGGGAGACCCAGTACTTC; CDR3: CASQPSGETQYF
D: TRBD1; V: TRBV20-1; size: -; J: TRBJ1-2; DNA: TGCAGTGCTAGCCAGACAGGGGGCAATACTGGCTACACCTTC; CDR3: CSASQTGGNTGYTF
D: -; V: TRBV5-1; size: many; J: TRBJ2-4; DNA: TGCGCCAGCAGCTTGGACCCAGGGGTAGACATTCAGTACTTC; CDR3: CASSLDPGVDIQYF
D: -; V: TRBV12-5; size: few; J: TRBJ1-2; DNA: TGTGCTAGTGGTCTCGCAGGTGGGAATGGCTACAACTTC; CDR3: CASGLAGGNGYNF
D: -; V: TRBV7-2; size: -; J: TRBJ2-3; DNA: TGTGCCAGCAGCCTACTCGGCGGGACCACAGATACGCAGTATTTT; CDR3: CASSLLGGTTDTQYF
D: -; V: TRBV5-1; size: few; J: TRBJ1-2; DNA: TGCGCCAGCAGCCCAGGACCGACCTATGGCTACACCTTC; CDR3: CASSPGPTYGYTF
D: TRBD2; V: TRBV12-3/TRBV12-4; size: many; J: TRBJ2-3; DNA: TGTGCCAGCAGTTTAGCGGCTAGCGGCGCAGATACGCAGTATTTT; CDR3: CASSLAASGADTQYF
D: -; V: TRBV20-1; size: -; J: TRBJ1-1; DNA: TGCAGTGCTAGAGATGGGAACACTGAAGCTTTCTTT; CDR3: CSARDGNTEAFF
D: -; V: TRBV3-1; size: many; J: TRBJ2-2; DNA: TGTGCCAGCAGCCCCCCAATGGAGACCGGGGAGCTGTTTTTT; CDR3: CASSPPMETGELFF
D: -; V: TRBV20-1; size: many; J: TRBJ2-7; DNA: TGCAGTGCTCGAAGGGACCGCTCCTACGAGCAGTACTTC; CDR3: CSARRDRSYEQYF
D: TRBD2; V: TRBV6-2/TRBV6-3; size: many; J: TRBJ2-7; DNA: TGTGCCAGCAGTTTCTCGACTAGCGGGAGGAACTACGAGCAGTACTTC; CDR3: CASSFSTSGRNYEQYF
D: TRBD1; V: TRBV25-1; size: few; J: TRBJ1-2; DNA: TGTGCCAGCAGTGAATCGACAGGGTCAGCCTATGGCTACACCTTC; CDR3: CASSESTGSAYGYTF
D: TRBD2; V: TRBV4-1; size: many; J: TRBJ2-1; DNA: TGCGCCAGCAGAGGACTAGCGACAATGAGCTCCTACAATGAGCAGTTCTTC; CDR3: CASRGLATMSSYNEQFF
D: TRBD1; V: TRBV20-1; size: few; J: TRBJ2-7; DNA: TGCAGTGCTAGGGTAACCGGGACAGGGCTCCACGAGCAGTACTTC; CDR3: CSARVTGTGLHEQYF
D: -; V: TRBV2; size: many; J: TRBJ2-7; DNA: TGTGCCACCCAGGGAACCTACGAGCAGTACTTC; CDR3: CATQGTYEQYF
D: -; V: TRBV11-2; size: -; J: TRBJ2-1; DNA: TGTGCCAGCAGCCCACGGAAGATCCGAAAGGGGCTATACCACAATGAGCAGTTCTTC; CDR3: CASSPRKIRKGLYHNEQFF
D: -; V: TRBV7-9; size: few; J: TRBJ1-1; DNA: TGTGCCAGCGAAGCCCAGGCCAACACTGAAGCTTTCTTT; CDR3: CASEAQANTEAFF
D: TRBD1; V: TRBV18; size: -; J: TRBJ1-1; DNA: TGTGCCAGCTCACCCCGGACAGGGGCCACTGAAGCTTTCTTT; CDR3: CASSPRTGATEAFF
D: -; V: TRBV20-1; size: many; J: TRBJ1-1; DNA: TGCAGTGCTAGAGATCCCAAGGTTTACACTGAAGCTTTCTTT; CDR3: CSARDPKVYTEAFF
D: TRBD1; V: TRBV20-1; size: -; J: TRBJ1-5; DNA: TGCAGTGCTAGCACCGGGACAGTTACCAGCCAGCCCCAGCATTTT; CDR3: CSASTGTVTSQPQHF
D: TRBD2; V: TRBV29-1; size: many; J: TRBJ2-3; DNA: TGCAGCGTCGGGACTAGCGGGAGCACAGATACGCAGTATTTT; CDR3: CSVGTSGSTDTQYF
D: -; V: TRBV24-1; size: few; J: TRBJ2-5; DNA: TGTGCCACCAGTGATCCAGCCGAGACCCAGTACTTC; CDR3: CATSDPAETQYF
D: -; V: TRBV28; size: few; J: TRBJ1-1; DNA: TGTGCCAGCAGTTTATGGTTCTCGGGGAATGGCACTGAAGCTTTCTTT; CDR3: CASSLWFSGNGTEAFF
D: TRBD2; V: TRBV27; size: many; J: TRBJ2-1; DNA: TGTGCCAGCAGTTTATTAGCTAGCGGGAGTGTAAATGAGCAGTTCTTC; CDR3: CASSLLASGSVNEQFF
D: -; V: TRBV7-2; size: few; J: TRBJ2-4; DNA: TGTGCCAGCAGCTCCGGGACCAGGGACATTCAGTACTTC; CDR3: CASSSGTRDIQYF
D: -; V: TRBV11-2; size: many; J: TRBJ2-7; DNA: TGTGCCAGCAGCAAACAGGGATACGAGCAGTACTTC; CDR3: CASSKQGYEQYF
D: -; V: TRBV19; size: few; J: TRBJ2-5; DNA: TGTGCCAGTAGTACCTACCGGGACGGGCAAGAGACCCAGTACTTC; CDR3: CASSTYRDGQETQYF
D: TRBD2; V: TRBV11-3; size: -; J: TRBJ2-2; DNA: TGTGCCAGCACCCGGGAGGTAGCGGCGAACACCGGGGAGCTGTTTTTT; CDR3: CASTREVAANTGELFF
D: TRBD1; V: TRBV29-1; size: many; J: TRBJ1-3; DNA: TGCAGCGTTGAAAGGGGGACAGCAGGAAACACCATATATTTT; CDR3: CSVERGTAGNTIYF
D: -; V: TRBV29-1; size: many; J: TRBJ1-2; DNA: TGCAGCGTTGCCCCCCCAGGGGACCATGGCTACACCTTC; CDR3: CSVAPPGDHGYTF
D: TRBD1; V: TRBV28; size: -; J: TRBJ2-1; DNA: TGTGCCAGCAGTTTACCCCCAGGGGGACCCTACAATGAGCAGTTCTTC; CDR3: CASSLPPGGPYNEQFF
D: -; V: TRBV29-1; size: few; J: TRBJ2-7; DNA: TGCAGCGTTGGGGAAGGGGTGAGCTACGAGCAGTACTTC; CDR3: CSVGEGVSYEQYF
D: -; V: TRBV3-1; size: -; J: TRBJ1-1; DNA: TGTGCCAGCAGCCCCCCGGGAGTCGGGGGGCTCTCTGAAGCTTTCTTT; CDR3: CASSPPGVGGLSEAFF
D: -; V: TRBV11-1; size: -; J: TRBJ1-1; DNA: TGTGCCAGCAGCCCGTCGTGGAGGCAGGGAAGTACTGAAGCTTTCTTT; CDR3: CASSPSWRQGSTEAFF